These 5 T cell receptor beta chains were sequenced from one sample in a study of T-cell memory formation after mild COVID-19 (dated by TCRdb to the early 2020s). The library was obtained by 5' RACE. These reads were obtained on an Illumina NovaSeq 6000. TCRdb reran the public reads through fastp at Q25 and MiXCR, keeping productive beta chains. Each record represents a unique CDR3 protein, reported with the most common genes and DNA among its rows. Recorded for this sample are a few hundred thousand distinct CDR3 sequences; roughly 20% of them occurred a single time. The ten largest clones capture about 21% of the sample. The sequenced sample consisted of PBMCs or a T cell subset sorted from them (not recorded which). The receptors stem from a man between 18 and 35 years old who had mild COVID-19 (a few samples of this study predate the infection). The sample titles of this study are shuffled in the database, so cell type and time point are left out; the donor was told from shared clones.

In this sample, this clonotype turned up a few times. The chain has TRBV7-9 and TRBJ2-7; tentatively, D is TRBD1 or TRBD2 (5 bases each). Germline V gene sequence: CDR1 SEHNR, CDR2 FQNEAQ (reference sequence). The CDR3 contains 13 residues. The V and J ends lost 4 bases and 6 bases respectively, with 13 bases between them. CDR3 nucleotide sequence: TGTGCCAGCAGCTCGGGGCCCTTATCCGAGCAGTACTTC. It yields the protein CASSSGPLSEQYF. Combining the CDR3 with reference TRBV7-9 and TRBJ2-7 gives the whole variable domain DTGVSQNPRHKITKRGQNVTFRCDPISEHNRLYWYRQTLGQGPEFLTYFQNEAQLEKSRLLSDRFSAERPKGSFSTLEIQRTEQGDSAMYLCASSSGPLSEQYFGPGTRLTVT.

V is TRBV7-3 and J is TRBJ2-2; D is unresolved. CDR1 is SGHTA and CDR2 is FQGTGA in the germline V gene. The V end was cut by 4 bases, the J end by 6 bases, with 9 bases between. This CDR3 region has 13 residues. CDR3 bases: TGTGCCAGCAGCTCGACATATTCCGGGGAGCTGTTTTTT. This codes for CASSSTYSGELFF.

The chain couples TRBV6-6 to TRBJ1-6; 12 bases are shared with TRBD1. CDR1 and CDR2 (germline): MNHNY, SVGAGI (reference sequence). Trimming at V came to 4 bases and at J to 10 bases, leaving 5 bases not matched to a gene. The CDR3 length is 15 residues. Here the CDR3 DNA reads TGTGCCAGCAGTTTTGGGACAGGGGGCTTCTCACCCCTCCACTTT. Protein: CASSFGTGGFSPLHF.

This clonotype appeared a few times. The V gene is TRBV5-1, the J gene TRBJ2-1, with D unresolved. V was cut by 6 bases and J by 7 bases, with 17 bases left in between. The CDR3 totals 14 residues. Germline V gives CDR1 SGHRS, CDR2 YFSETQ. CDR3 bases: TGCGCCAGCACCCCGCAGGTGGTGAGTAATGAGCAGTTCTTC. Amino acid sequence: CASTPQVVSNEQFF. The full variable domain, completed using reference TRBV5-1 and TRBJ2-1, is KAGVTQTPRYLIKTRGQQVTLSCSPISGHRSVSWYQQTPGQGLQFLFEYFSETQRNKGNFPGRFSGRQFSNSRSEMNVSTLELGDSALYLCASTPQVVSNEQFFGPGTRLTVL.

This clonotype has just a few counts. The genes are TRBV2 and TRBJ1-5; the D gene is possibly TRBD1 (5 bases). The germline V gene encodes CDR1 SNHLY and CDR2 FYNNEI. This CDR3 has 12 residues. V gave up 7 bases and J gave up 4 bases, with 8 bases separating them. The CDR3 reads CASTGPNQPQHF. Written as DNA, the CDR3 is TGTGCCAGCACGGGGCCGAATCAGCCCCAGCATTTT.